This T cell receptor (beta chain) is drawn from a study of shared clonotypes between healthy human individuals (dated by TCRdb to the early 2020s). For the study in its entirety: The cohort comprised a couple of women and a few men aged 18 to 49 years. Per donor, three plates each were used for CD4 naive and CD4 memory, two for CD8 naive, and one for CD8 memory. Blood TCR repertoires of about 5 healthy adults were deeply sequenced to estimate repertoire size and the extent of clonotype sharing between individuals. To increase sequencing depth and limit assay-specific biases, TCR repertoire library preparation and sequencing were carried out by different laboratories using diverse techniques. Per donor, leukapheresis produced somewhere between about 0.94 and 9.5 billion PBMCs. On the study overall, not on this receptor specifically: Naive subsets generally had larger estimated clonotype richness than memory subsets. Even with the large sequencing depth, rarefaction of the sorted-subset datasets indicated that sequencing was incomplete. Based on pairwise subsampling, the degree of clonotype sharing among donors was expected to be affected by sequencing depth. Across a few donors, approximately 5% of naive CD4, roughly 3.3% of naive CD8, about 2.3% of memory CD4, and approximately 0.42% of memory CD8 clonotypes were shared. The genetic and exposure-history diversity represented was limited by the small number of donors. Sampling was restricted to blood, and TCR repertoires in tissue are likely to differ from TCR repertoires in blood. Compared with non-shared clonotypes, the clonotypes found in all four sorted-subset donors had higher generation probabilities.

From the germline V gene (reference sequence), CDR1 is MNHNY and CDR2 is SVGAGI. The CDR3 has 14 amino acids, counting the end cysteine and phenylalanine. CDR3 DNA is the only sequence kept; it has 42 bases, read in frame from the first base. Clipping removes 4 bases from V and 5 bases from J, with 7 as the unmatched junction base count. As concerns this clone: Its antigen target is currently unknown. The input lacks base qualities; no much larger clone sits a single base away.

The donors were healthy, HIV-negative adults with no recently reported acute infections or vaccinations. Every donor was a Caucasian adult residing in Nashville, Tennessee, USA. CD4+ T cells were enriched by magnetic negative selection, after which naive cells were positively selected on CD45RA and the negative fraction was taken as the memory subset. Blood was obtained by leukapheresis, after which PBMCs were separated by Ficoll-Histopaque density gradient centrifugation and cryopreserved in liquid nitrogen vapor phase. Analytical flow cytometry was used to check the purity and quantity of each magnetically sorted T cell population. Genomic DNA was isolated from each sorted fraction and quantified by UV absorbance on a Nanodrop 2000c. Using the deep immunoSEQ assay, TCR CDR3 regions were amplified from genomic DNA by multiplex PCR. Genomic DNA extracted from each cell subset was distributed evenly over all wells of several immunoSEQ 96-well plates, and each plate served as one replicate. Each replicate PCR for sorted subsets received approximately 220 ng genomic DNA, equal to roughly 29,000 T cell genomes. Purified libraries were quantified with a Qubit 3.0 fluorometer, sized on a Bioanalyzer 2100, and re-quantified with the KAPA Library Quantification kit. A separate single-read 150-cycle Illumina NextSeq 550 flow cell was used to sequence each immunoSEQ 96-well plate. As for how the authors treated the data: Because only junctional sequences without quality scores were contained in the immunoSEQ output, filtering matching that applied to full-length reads could not be performed. Sequences were annotated with PyIR, a Python wrapper for IgBLAST v1.9, and V/J genes and CDR3 were assigned using IMGT germline references. Reads with weak V/J assignments (E-value above 1e-6), missing CDR3, stop codons, out-of-frame junctions, or ambiguous translated residues were removed. V3J clonotypes were defined as sequences sharing an identical inferred V gene, J gene, and CDR3 amino acid sequence. To compute the percentage overlap between repertoires, the number of shared unique clonotypes was divided by the size of the smaller repertoire. RTK rarefaction, the Chao1 estimator, and Recon v2.1 estimates of unobserved clonotypes were used to assess repertoire richness. OLGA was used to compute generation probabilities for all TCRbeta clonotypes that the gDNA method yielded from a few donors. TCRdb mirrors the immuneACCESS table, restricted to in-frame sequences. Some clones are absent from its copies; in checked studies, under half trace to an unresolved V gene, and the reason for the others is unknown. D and trimming come from the DNA, and the V and J calls and clone size come from that table. Present in this sample are about 2.4 million clones, more than 80% of which were seen just once. The top ten hold roughly 0.15% of the sample.

Sample: naive CD4+ T cells sorted from blood. Sample cell subset or site, as interpreted from the label and publication: CD45RA+ positively selected. The sequence joins TRBV6-6 to TRBJ1-1, with 7 junctional bases fitting TRBD1. This TCR was recovered from a man younger than 35 in good health. The DNA sequence is given as TGTGCCAGCAGTTCCACAGGGGAGGGAACTGAAGCTTTCTTT. This is translated as CASSSTGEGTEAFF.